The rows below give T cell receptor beta chains drawn from one sample of a study of shared clonotypes between healthy human individuals. TCRdb's copy holds only in-frame clones and misses some; the assay was immunoSEQ multiplex PCR. The data show about 2,500,000 clones, about 92% seen once. The sequencing sample was made of naive CD4+ T cells sorted from blood. Receptor source: a man in his late teens or twenties in good health. Both conserved end residues are part of each CDR3. D genes are given only for firm matches. Expanded clones get a size class; other rows say once, few or many, or leave the size out.

v_call: TRBV6-6; j_call: TRBJ2-7; d_call: TRBD1; clone_size: .; cdr3_aa: CASGSTGTGGYEQYF; cdr3_nt: TGTGCCAGCGGATCGACAGGGACGGGTGGGTACGAGCAGTACTTC
v_call: TRBV7-2; j_call: TRBJ2-3; d_call: TRBD2; clone_size: .; cdr3_aa: CASRFTSGRQDTQYF; cdr3_nt: TGTGCCAGCAGATTCACTAGCGGGAGGCAAGATACGCAGTATTTT
v_call: TRBV19; j_call: TRBJ2-7; d_call: .; clone_size: .; cdr3_aa: CASSPPGTAYEQYF; cdr3_nt: TGTGCCAGTAGTCCCCCAGGGACGGCCTACGAGCAGTACTTC
v_call: TRBV2; j_call: TRBJ1-1; d_call: TRBD1; clone_size: .; cdr3_aa: CASSLQGALNTEAFF; cdr3_nt: TGTGCCAGCAGCCTACAGGGGGCGTTGAACACTGAAGCTTTCTTT
v_call: TRBV28; j_call: TRBJ2-2; d_call: .; clone_size: .; cdr3_aa: CASSFPGTRNTGELFF; cdr3_nt: TGTGCCAGCAGTTTTCCCGGGACTCGGAACACCGGGGAGCTGTTTTTT
v_call: TRBV11-2; j_call: TRBJ1-6; d_call: .; clone_size: .; cdr3_aa: CASSFLGGNSPLHF; cdr3_nt: TGTGCCAGCAGCTTTTTAGGGGGTAATTCACCCCTCCACTTT
v_call: TRBV7-9; j_call: TRBJ2-1; d_call: TRBD2; clone_size: .; cdr3_aa: CAGSAPGTRTSGDPNEQFF; cdr3_nt: TGTGCCGGTTCCGCTCCCGGGACACGGACTAGCGGAGATCCCAATGAGCAGTTCTTC
v_call: TRBV5-1; j_call: TRBJ2-3; d_call: .; clone_size: .; cdr3_aa: CASSVGDVTNTQYF; cdr3_nt: TGCGCCAGCAGTGTAGGGGACGTCACGAATACGCAGTATTTT
v_call: TRBV7-2; j_call: TRBJ2-7; d_call: .; clone_size: .; cdr3_aa: CASSLGYYLYEQYF; cdr3_nt: TGTGCCAGCAGCTTAGGTTACTACCTCTACGAGCAGTACTTC
v_call: TRBV7-6; j_call: TRBJ1-2; d_call: TRBD1; clone_size: once; cdr3_aa: CASSLAGTGVYGYTF; cdr3_nt: TGTGCCAGCAGCTTAGCGGGGACAGGGGTCTATGGCTACACCTTC
v_call: TRBV27; j_call: TRBJ2-1; d_call: TRBD1; clone_size: .; cdr3_aa: CASKGTANNEQFF; cdr3_nt: TGTGCCAGCAAAGGGACAGCTAACAATGAGCAGTTCTTC
v_call: TRBV12-2; j_call: TRBJ2-1; d_call: .; clone_size: .; cdr3_aa: CASRFRGTGIF; cdr3_nt: TGTGCAAGTCGCTTCCGTGGGACAGGGATCTTC
v_call: TRBV4-1; j_call: TRBJ2-2; d_call: .; clone_size: .; cdr3_aa: CASSTTPNTGELFF; cdr3_nt: TGCGCCAGCAGTACGACACCGAACACCGGGGAGCTGTTTTTT
v_call: TRBV7-9; j_call: TRBJ2-1; d_call: TRBD1; clone_size: once; cdr3_aa: CASSPRTGINNEQFF; cdr3_nt: TGTGCCAGCAGCCCCCGGACAGGGATCAACAATGAGCAGTTCTTC
v_call: TRBV10-3; j_call: TRBJ2-7; d_call: .; clone_size: .; cdr3_aa: CANSRGLVDEQYF; cdr3_nt: TGTGCCAACTCGAGGGGGTTAGTGGACGAGCAGTACTTC
v_call: TRBV7-3; j_call: TRBJ2-7; d_call: TRBD1; clone_size: once; cdr3_aa: CASSPRQGGFYEQYF; cdr3_nt: TGTGCCAGCAGCCCGCGACAGGGGGGTTTTTACGAGCAGTACTTC
v_call: TRBV7-9; j_call: TRBJ1-1; d_call: .; clone_size: few; cdr3_aa: CASSLAGNTEAFF; cdr3_nt: TGTGCCAGCAGCTTAGCGGGCAACACTGAAGCTTTCTTT
v_call: TRBV7-2; j_call: TRBJ1-1; d_call: .; clone_size: .; cdr3_aa: CASNDKRWENTEAFF; cdr3_nt: TGTGCCAGCAACGACAAACGTTGGGAGAACACTGAAGCTTTCTTT
v_call: TRBV4-1; j_call: TRBJ2-7; d_call: .; clone_size: .; cdr3_aa: CASSHADSYEQYF; cdr3_nt: TGCGCCAGCAGCCACGCGGACTCCTACGAGCAGTACTTC
v_call: TRBV11-2; j_call: TRBJ1-6; d_call: .; clone_size: .; cdr3_aa: CASSLSAIRSPLHF; cdr3_nt: TGTGCCAGCAGCTTATCAGCGATTCGATCACCCCTCCACTTT
v_call: TRBV28; j_call: TRBJ1-6; d_call: .; clone_size: .; cdr3_aa: CASRGGGPRWSPLHF; cdr3_nt: TGTGCCAGCAGGGGAGGGGGACCACGATGGTCACCCCTCCACTTT
v_call: TRBV9; j_call: TRBJ2-7; d_call: .; clone_size: .; cdr3_aa: CASSVEGQMSYEQYF; cdr3_nt: TGTGCCAGCAGCGTAGAGGGTCAGATGAGCTACGAGCAGTACTTC
v_call: TRBV19; j_call: TRBJ1-2; d_call: TRBD1; clone_size: .; cdr3_aa: CASSFPGGYGYTF; cdr3_nt: TGTGCCAGTAGTTTTCCAGGGGGCTATGGCTACACCTTC
v_call: TRBV28; j_call: TRBJ1-5; d_call: .; clone_size: .; cdr3_aa: CASSSGTLGHQPQHF; cdr3_nt: TGTGCCAGCAGTTCCGGGACACTGGGGCATCAGCCCCAGCATTTT
v_call: TRBV18; j_call: TRBJ2-7; d_call: .; clone_size: .; cdr3_aa: CASSPKGNEQYF; cdr3_nt: TGTGCCAGCTCACCGAAGGGGAACGAGCAGTACTTC
v_call: TRBV5-4; j_call: TRBJ2-7; d_call: TRBD2; clone_size: .; cdr3_aa: CASSPGGSGGHEQYF; cdr3_nt: TGTGCCAGCAGCCCAGGGGGTAGCGGGGGGCACGAGCAGTACTTC
v_call: TRBV7-2; j_call: TRBJ2-1; d_call: .; clone_size: .; cdr3_aa: CASSLAGTYNEQFF; cdr3_nt: TGTGCCAGCAGCTTAGCCGGGACTTACAATGAGCAGTTCTTC
v_call: TRBV2; j_call: TRBJ2-2; d_call: .; clone_size: .; cdr3_aa: CASSEASTTGELFF; cdr3_nt: TGTGCCAGCAGTGAAGCGAGTACCACCGGGGAGCTGTTTTTT
v_call: TRBV7-3; j_call: TRBJ1-2; d_call: .; clone_size: few; cdr3_aa: CASSPDLGYGYTF; cdr3_nt: TGTGCCAGCAGCCCCGACCTGGGGTATGGCTACACCTTC
v_call: TRBV14; j_call: TRBJ2-5; d_call: .; clone_size: .; cdr3_aa: CASSQGGALGETQYF; cdr3_nt: TGTGCCAGCAGCCAAGGCGGGGCTCTCGGAGAGACCCAGTACTTC
v_call: TRBV7-8; j_call: TRBJ2-5; d_call: TRBD2; clone_size: .; cdr3_aa: CASSLSLAGGPGTQYF; cdr3_nt: TGTGCCAGCAGCTTATCCCTAGCGGGGGGGCCAGGGACCCAGTACTTC
v_call: TRBV19; j_call: TRBJ2-1; d_call: TRBD2; clone_size: .; cdr3_aa: CASSIEASGYSYNEQFF; cdr3_nt: TGTGCCAGTAGTATCGAGGCTAGCGGGTATTCCTACAATGAGCAGTTCTTC
v_call: TRBV5-6; j_call: TRBJ1-1; d_call: .; clone_size: once; cdr3_aa: CASSLVSEAFF; cdr3_nt: TGTGCCAGCAGCTTGGTCAGTGAAGCTTTCTTT
v_call: TRBV6-5; j_call: TRBJ1-2; d_call: .; clone_size: .; cdr3_aa: CASSYSHTAYGYTF; cdr3_nt: TGTGCCAGCAGTTACTCTCACACCGCTTATGGCTACACCTTC
v_call: TRBV5-4; j_call: TRBJ2-1; d_call: TRBD2; clone_size: .; cdr3_aa: CASSGGLANYNEQFF; cdr3_nt: TGTGCCAGCAGCGGGGGACTAGCGAACTACAATGAGCAGTTCTTC
v_call: TRBV20-1; j_call: TRBJ2-3; d_call: .; clone_size: .; cdr3_aa: CSAAGTDTQYF; cdr3_nt: TGCAGTGCCGCGGGCACAGATACGCAGTATTTT
v_call: TRBV5-1; j_call: TRBJ1-6; d_call: .; clone_size: .; cdr3_aa: CASSFGQTPYNSPLHF; cdr3_nt: TGCGCCAGCAGCTTCGGCCAGACCCCCTATAATTCACCCCTCCACTTT
v_call: TRBV9; j_call: TRBJ1-3; d_call: .; clone_size: .; cdr3_aa: CASSVDGGSGNTIYF; cdr3_nt: TGTGCCAGCAGCGTAGACGGGGGGTCTGGAAACACCATATATTTT
v_call: TRBV10-3; j_call: TRBJ2-5; d_call: TRBD2; clone_size: once; cdr3_aa: CAIRGTSEGETQYF; cdr3_nt: TGTGCCATCAGAGGGACTAGCGAGGGAGAGACCCAGTACTTC
v_call: TRBV28; j_call: TRBJ2-1; d_call: .; clone_size: .; cdr3_aa: CASSPEPTNEQFF; cdr3_nt: TGTGCCAGCAGTCCAGAGCCCACCAATGAGCAGTTCTTC
v_call: TRBV5-4; j_call: TRBJ1-2; d_call: .; clone_size: .; cdr3_aa: CASSAEQAGVGYGYTF; cdr3_nt: TGTGCCAGCAGCGCCGAGCAAGCAGGGGTTGGCTATGGCTACACCTTC
v_call: TRBV5-1; j_call: TRBJ2-7; d_call: .; clone_size: .; cdr3_aa: CASSLAVGEAYEQYF; cdr3_nt: TGCGCCAGCAGCTTGGCCGTAGGGGAAGCCTACGAGCAGTACTTC